This T cell receptor (beta chain) originates from a study of graft-versus-host responses after intestinal transplantation. Trimming removed 0 bases at V and 2 bases at J, with 8 bases between. This CDR3 has 15 residues. The V gene's germline CDR1 is MGHRA and CDR2 YSYEKL. Some clones are missing from TCRdb's copy, which holds only in-frame ones; the method was immunoSEQ multiplex PCR. This table holds around 7,400 clones, 68% found once. Intraepithelial lymphocytes and lamina propria lymphocytes were released through processing of graft tissue. The TCR comes from a human patient who received an intestinal transplant, so some T cells may come from the graft donor. The rearrangement uses TRBV4-1 and TRBJ1-5; D is perhaps TRBD1 (5 bases). The sequences come from ileum tissue, collected more than 50 days after transplant. Written as DNA, the CDR3 is TGCGCCAGCAGCCAAGATGGGGGGGGCAATCAGCCCCAGCATTTT. Protein product: CASSQDGGGNQPQHF.